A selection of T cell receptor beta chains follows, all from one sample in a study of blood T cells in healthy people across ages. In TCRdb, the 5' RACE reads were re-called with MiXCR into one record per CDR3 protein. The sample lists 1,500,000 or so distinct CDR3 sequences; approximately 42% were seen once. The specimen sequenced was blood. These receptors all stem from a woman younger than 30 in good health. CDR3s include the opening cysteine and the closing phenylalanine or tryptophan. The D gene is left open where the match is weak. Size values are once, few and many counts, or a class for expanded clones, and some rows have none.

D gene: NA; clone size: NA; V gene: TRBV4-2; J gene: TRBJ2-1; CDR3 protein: CASSQDLVGVYNEQFF; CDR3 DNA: TGTGCCAGCAGCCAAGATCTAGTGGGGGTATACAATGAGCAGTTCTTC
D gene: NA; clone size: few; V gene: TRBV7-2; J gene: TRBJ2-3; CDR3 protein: CTSSSGLHKYF; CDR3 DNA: TGTACCAGCAGCTCCGGACTCCACAAGTATTTT
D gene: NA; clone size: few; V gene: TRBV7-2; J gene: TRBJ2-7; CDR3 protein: CASSLVGTVNEQYF; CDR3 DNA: TGTGCCAGCAGCTTAGTGGGTACCGTTAACGAGCAGTACTTC
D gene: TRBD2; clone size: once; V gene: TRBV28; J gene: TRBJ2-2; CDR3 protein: CASSSPGSGRGGTGELFF; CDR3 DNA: TGTGCCAGCAGTTCCCCGGGTAGCGGGAGAGGAGGCACCGGGGAGCTGTTTTTT
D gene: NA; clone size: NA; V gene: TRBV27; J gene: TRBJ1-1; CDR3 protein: CASAGQNMNTEAFF; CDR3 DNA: TGTGCCAGCGCCGGACAAAACATGAACACTGAAGCTTTCTTT
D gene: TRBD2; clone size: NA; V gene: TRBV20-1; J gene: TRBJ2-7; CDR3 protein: CSARVLGLAGGPYEQYF; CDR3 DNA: TGCAGTGCTAGAGTACTTGGACTAGCGGGAGGGCCTTACGAGCAGTACTTC
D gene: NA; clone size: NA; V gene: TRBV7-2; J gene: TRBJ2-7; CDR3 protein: CASSYSGGGPNEQYF; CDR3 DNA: TGTGCCAGCAGCTATAGCGGAGGGGGACCCAATGAGCAGTACTTC
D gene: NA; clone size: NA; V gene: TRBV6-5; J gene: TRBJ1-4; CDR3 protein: CASSFRGPNEKLFF; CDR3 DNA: TGTGCCAGCAGTTTTCGGGGACCTAATGAAAAACTGTTTTTT
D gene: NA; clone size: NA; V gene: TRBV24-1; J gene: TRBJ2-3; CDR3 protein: CATSDRPTDAQYF; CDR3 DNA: TGTGCCACCAGTGACCGCCCGACAGATGCGCAGTATTTT
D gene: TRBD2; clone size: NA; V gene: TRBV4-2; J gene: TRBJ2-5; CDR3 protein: CASSQGGTSTSWEETQYF; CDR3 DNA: TGTGCCAGCAGCCAAGGGGGGACTAGCACCTCGTGGGAAGAGACCCAGTACTTC
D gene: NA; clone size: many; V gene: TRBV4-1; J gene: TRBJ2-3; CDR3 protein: CASSQDKDTQYF; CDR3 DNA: TGCGCCAGCAGCCAAGATAAAGATACGCAGTATTTT
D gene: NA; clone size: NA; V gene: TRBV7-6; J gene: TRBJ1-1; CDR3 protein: CASSSRVDGWNTEAFF; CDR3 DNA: TGTGCCAGCAGCTCACGGGTCGATGGGTGGAACACTGAAGCTTTCTTT
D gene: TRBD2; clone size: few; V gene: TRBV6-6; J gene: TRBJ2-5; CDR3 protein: CASRRRGEVQETQYF; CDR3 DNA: TGTGCCAGCAGAAGACGGGGGGAGGTTCAAGAGACCCAGTACTTC
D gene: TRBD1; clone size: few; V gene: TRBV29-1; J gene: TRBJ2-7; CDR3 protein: CSPRDRAHEQYF; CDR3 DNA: TGCAGCCCACGGGACAGGGCTCACGAGCAGTACTTC
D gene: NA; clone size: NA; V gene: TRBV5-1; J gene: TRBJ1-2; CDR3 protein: CASSAESTNYGYTF; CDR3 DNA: TGCGCCAGCAGCGCGGAGTCCACAAACTATGGCTACACCTTC
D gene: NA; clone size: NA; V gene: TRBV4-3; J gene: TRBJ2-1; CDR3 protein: CASSQEYRTPNEQFF; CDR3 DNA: TGCGCCAGCAGCCAAGAGTACCGGACACCCAATGAGCAGTTCTTC
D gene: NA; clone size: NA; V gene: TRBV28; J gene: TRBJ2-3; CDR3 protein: CAISSGRTDTQYF; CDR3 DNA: TGTGCCATAAGTAGCGGACGCACAGATACGCAGTATTTT
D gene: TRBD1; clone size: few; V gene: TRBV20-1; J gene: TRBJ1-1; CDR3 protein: CSAIRQGFSMNTEAFF; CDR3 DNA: TGCAGTGCTATCCGACAGGGGTTTTCGATGAACACTGAAGCTTTCTTT
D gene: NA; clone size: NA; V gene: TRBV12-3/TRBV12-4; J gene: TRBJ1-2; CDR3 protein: CASSIHDWPWDGYTF; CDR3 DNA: TGTGCCAGCAGTATACACGACTGGCCTTGGGATGGCTACACCTTC
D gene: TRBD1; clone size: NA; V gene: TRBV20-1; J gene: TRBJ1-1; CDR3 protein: CSARTGKTEAFF; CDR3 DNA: TGCAGTGCTAGGACAGGGAAGACTGAAGCTTTCTTT
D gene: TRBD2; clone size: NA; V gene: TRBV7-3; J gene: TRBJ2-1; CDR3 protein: CASSLLRTSGTGEQFF; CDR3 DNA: TGTGCCAGCAGCTTATTGCGGACTAGCGGGACCGGTGAGCAGTTCTTC
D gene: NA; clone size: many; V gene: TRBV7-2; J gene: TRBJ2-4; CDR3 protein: CASSLGGDYIQYF; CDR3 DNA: TGTGCCAGCAGCTTAGGGGGGGATTACATTCAGTACTTC
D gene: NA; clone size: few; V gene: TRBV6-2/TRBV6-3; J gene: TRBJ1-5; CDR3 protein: CASSYRGTWSNQPQHF; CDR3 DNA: TGTGCCAGCAGTTACCGCGGGACTTGGAGCAATCAGCCCCAGCATTTT
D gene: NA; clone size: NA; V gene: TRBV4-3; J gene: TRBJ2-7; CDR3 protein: CASSQVIAYEQYF; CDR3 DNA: TGCGCCAGCAGCCAAGTGATCGCCTACGAGCAGTACTTC
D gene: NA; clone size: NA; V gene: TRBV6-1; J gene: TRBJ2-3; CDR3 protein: CASSQQGGVGDTQYF; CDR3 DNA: TGTGCCAGCAGTCAACAGGGGGGGGTTGGGGATACGCAGTATTTT
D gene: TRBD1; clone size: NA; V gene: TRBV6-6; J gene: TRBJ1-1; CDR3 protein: CASDLRDRTFNEAFF; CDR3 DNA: TGTGCCAGCGACCTCCGGGACAGGACTTTTAATGAAGCTTTCTTT
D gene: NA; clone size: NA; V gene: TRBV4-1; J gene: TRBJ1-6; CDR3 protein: CASSQVRSILDNSPLHF; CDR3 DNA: TGCGCCAGCAGCCAAGTCCGATCAATTCTCGATAATTCACCCCTCCACTTT
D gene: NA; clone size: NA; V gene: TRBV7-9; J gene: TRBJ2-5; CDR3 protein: CASSLGWGAFDNEQYF; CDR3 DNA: TGTGCCAGCAGCTTAGGGTGGGGAGCCTTCGACAATGAGCAGTACTTC
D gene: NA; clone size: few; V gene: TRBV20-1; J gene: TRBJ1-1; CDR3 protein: CSATGWSLGTEAFF; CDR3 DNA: TGCAGTGCCACCGGCTGGAGTTTGGGCACTGAAGCTTTCTTT
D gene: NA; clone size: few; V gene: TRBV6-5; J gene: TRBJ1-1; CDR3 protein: CASSYSIPKVVGLGTEAFF; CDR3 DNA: TGTGCCAGCAGTTACTCGATCCCAAAGGTAGTCGGTCTTGGCACTGAAGCTTTCTTT
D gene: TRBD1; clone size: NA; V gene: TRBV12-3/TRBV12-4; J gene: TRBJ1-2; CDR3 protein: CASSSTAGQGMNYGYTF; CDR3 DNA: TGTGCCAGCAGCAGCACGGCGGGACAGGGGATGAATTATGGCTACACCTTC
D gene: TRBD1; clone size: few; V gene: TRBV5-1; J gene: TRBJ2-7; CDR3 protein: CASSLTGTGVFYEQYF; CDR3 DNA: TGCGCCAGCAGCTTAACCGGGACAGGGGTCTTCTACGAGCAGTACTTC
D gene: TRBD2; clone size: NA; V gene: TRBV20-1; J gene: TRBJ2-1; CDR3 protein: CSARGGGLAGVQETQFF; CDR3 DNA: TGCAGTGCTAGAGGGGGTGGGCTAGCGGGAGTTCAAGAGACCCAGTTCTTC
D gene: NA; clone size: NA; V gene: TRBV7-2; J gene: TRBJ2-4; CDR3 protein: CASSLGGAVAKNIQYF; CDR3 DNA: TGTGCCAGCAGCTTAGGTGGGGCTGTAGCCAAAAACATTCAGTACTTC
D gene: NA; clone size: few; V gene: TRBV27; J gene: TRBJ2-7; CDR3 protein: CASSRSFLYEQYF; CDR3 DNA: TGTGCCAGCAGCAGAAGTTTCCTGTACGAGCAGTACTTC
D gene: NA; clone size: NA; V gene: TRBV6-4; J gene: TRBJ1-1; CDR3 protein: CASSDSAQGASFF; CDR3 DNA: TGTGCCAGCAGTGACTCGGCTCAGGGAGCATCTTTCTTT
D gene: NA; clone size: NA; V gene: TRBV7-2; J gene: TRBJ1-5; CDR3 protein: CASSLFAGDNQPQHF; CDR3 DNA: TGTGCCAGCAGCTTATTTGCAGGGGACAATCAGCCCCAGCATTTT
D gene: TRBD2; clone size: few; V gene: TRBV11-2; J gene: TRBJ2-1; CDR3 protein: CASRNLRTSGKSYNEQFF; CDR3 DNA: TGTGCCAGCAGGAACTTGAGGACTAGCGGTAAATCCTACAATGAGCAGTTCTTC
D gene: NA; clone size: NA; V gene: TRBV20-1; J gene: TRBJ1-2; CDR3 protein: CSARDSGSEGYTF; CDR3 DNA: TGCAGTGCTAGAGATTCCGGGTCGGAAGGCTACACCTTC
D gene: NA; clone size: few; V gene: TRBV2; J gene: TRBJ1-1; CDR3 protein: CASRVDWGTEAFF; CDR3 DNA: TGTGCCAGCAGGGTGGATTGGGGCACTGAAGCTTTCTTT
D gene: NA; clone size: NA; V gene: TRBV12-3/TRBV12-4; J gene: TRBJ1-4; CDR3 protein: CANRGLGVNEKLFF; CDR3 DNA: TGTGCCAACCGGGGGCTGGGGGTTAATGAAAAACTGTTTTTT
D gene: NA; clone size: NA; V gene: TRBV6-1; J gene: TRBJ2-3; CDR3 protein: CASSDNPGTTDTQYF; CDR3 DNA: TGTGCCAGCAGTGACAATCCGGGCACCACAGATACGCAGTATTTT
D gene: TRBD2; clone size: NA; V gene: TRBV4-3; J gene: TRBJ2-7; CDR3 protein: CASSQDNGRSYNEQYF; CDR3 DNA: TGCGCCAGCAGCCAAGATAACGGGAGGTCCTACAATGAGCAGTACTTC
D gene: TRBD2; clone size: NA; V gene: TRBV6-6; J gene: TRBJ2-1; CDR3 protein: CASSSLSPSGAYNEQFF; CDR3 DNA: TGTGCCAGCAGTTCGCTTTCTCCTAGCGGGGCCTACAATGAGCAGTTCTTC
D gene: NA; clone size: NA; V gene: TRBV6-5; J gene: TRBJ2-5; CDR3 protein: CATRRSQETQYF; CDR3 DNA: TGTGCCACAAGACGGAGTCAAGAGACCCAGTACTTC
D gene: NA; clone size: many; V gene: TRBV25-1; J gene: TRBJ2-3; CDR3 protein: CASSIRGTDTQYF; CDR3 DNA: TGTGCCAGCTCGATCCGGGGCACAGATACGCAGTATTTT
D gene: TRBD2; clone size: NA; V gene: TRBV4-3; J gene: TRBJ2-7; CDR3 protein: CASSQGLAAPYEQYF; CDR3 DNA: TGCGCCAGCAGCCAAGGTCTAGCGGCCCCCTACGAGCAGTACTTC
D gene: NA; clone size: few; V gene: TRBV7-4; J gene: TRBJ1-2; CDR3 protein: CASSFFSFYGYTF; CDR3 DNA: TGTGCCAGCAGCTTTTTTTCCTTCTATGGCTACACCTTC
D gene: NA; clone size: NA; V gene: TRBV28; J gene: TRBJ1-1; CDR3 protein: CASRRQGITEAFF; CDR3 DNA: TGTGCCAGCAGAAGGCAGGGGATAACTGAAGCTTTCTTT
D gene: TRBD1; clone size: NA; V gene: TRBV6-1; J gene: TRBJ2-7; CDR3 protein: CASSSPGTAGASSYEQYF; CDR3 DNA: TGTGCCAGCAGCTCCCCCGGGACAGCCGGTGCGAGTTCCTACGAGCAGTACTTC